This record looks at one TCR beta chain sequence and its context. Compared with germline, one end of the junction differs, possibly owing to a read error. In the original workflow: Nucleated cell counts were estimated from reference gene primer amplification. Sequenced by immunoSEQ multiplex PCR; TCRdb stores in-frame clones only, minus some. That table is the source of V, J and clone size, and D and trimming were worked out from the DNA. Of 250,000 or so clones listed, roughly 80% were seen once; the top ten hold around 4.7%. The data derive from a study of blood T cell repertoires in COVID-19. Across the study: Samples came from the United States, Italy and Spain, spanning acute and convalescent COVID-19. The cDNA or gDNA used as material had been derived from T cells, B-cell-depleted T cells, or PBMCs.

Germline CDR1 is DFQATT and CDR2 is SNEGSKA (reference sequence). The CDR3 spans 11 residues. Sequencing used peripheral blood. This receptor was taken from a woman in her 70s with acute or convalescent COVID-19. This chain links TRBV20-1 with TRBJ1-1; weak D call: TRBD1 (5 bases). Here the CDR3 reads CSASGQGWAFF. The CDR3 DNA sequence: TGCAGTGCTAGTGGGCAGGGATGGGCTTTTTTT.